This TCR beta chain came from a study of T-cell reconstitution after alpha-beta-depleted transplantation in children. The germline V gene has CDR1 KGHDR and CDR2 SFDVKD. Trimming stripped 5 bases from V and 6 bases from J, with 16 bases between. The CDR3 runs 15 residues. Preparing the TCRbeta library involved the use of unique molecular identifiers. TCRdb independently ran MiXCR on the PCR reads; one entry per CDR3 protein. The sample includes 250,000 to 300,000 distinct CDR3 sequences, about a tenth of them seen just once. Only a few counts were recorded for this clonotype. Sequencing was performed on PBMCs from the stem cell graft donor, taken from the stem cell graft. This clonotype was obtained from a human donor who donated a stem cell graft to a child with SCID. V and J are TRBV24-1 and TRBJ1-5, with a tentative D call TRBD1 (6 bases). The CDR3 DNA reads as TGTGCCACCAGTGCGGGAGGGGTGGGGGCTCAGCCCCAGCATTTT. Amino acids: CATSAGGVGAQPQHF.